The clone carrying this T cell receptor (beta chain) was seen just once. The antigen remains undetermined. The sample originates from a study of CD8 T cells in Susac syndrome. The study sequenced TCR beta in blood CD8+ and CD4+ T cells. Study-wide points: It was acknowledged in the study that its TCR sequencing and HLA analysis involved a relatively small number of individuals.

The RNA, about 0.45 to 1 ug, was put through reverse transcription using random hexamers. TCRdb re-called the immunoSEQ multiplex PCR reads through MiXCR, storing one row per CDR3 protein. The sample holds more than 130,000 distinct CDR3 sequences, approximately 95% seen once. The germline V and J ends were trimmed by 6 bases and 5 bases, with 16 bases remaining between them. This CDR3 comprises 14 residues. The germline CDR1 and CDR2 sequences are MNHEY and SVGEGT. The TCR sequence derives from a human donor in good health. Sequences were obtained from CD8+ T cells from PBMCs. The rearrangement uses TRBV6-2 or TRBV6-3 and TRBJ1-2, with a possible D match to TRBD1 (6 bases). CDR3 sequence (DNA): TGTGCCAGCAGCTCAATCCGACAGGCGTATGGCTACACCTTC. It encodes CASSSIRQAYGYTF.